These T cell receptor beta chains were read from a single sample in a study of control samples from healthy donors and cancer patients. Profiling relied on immunoSEQ multiplex PCR, and the TCRdb table lists in-frame clones only, not all of them. The sample holds about 160,000 clones, roughly 94% seen once. The specimen was blood. The origin of the receptors is a woman aged 40 to 49 in good health. Each CDR3 is given with its conserved first and last residue. The order of the fields is CDR3 DNA, CDR3 protein, CDR3 length, clone size, J gene, V gene, D gene. A D gene is named only where the DNA matches it firmly. Some rows mark clone size as missing; the rest say once, few, many or name a class of expanded clone.

DNA: TGCAGCGTTGATATCCTGGGGGAGCAGTACTTC
CDR3: CSVDILGEQYF
length: 11
size: NA
J: TRBJ2-7
V: TRBV29-1
D: NA

DNA: TGTGCCAGCAGCCAAGATAGATACAATGAGCAGTTCTTC
CDR3: CASSQDRYNEQFF
length: 13
size: NA
J: TRBJ2-1
V: TRBV3-1/TRBV3-2
D: NA

DNA: TGTGCCAGCAGCCCTAGAGGGGAACGAGATACGCAGTATTTT
CDR3: CASSPRGERDTQYF
length: 14
size: NA
J: TRBJ2-3
V: TRBV11-2
D: NA

DNA: TGCGCCAGCAGCCAAGATGGGGCATGGCCAGGTGAAAAACTGTTTTTT
CDR3: CASSQDGAWPGEKLFF
length: 16
size: NA
J: TRBJ1-4
V: TRBV4-1
D: NA

DNA: TGTGCCAGCAGTGGAGTGAGCGGTGGGACACGCCGAGGCTACACCTTC
CDR3: CASSGVSGGTRRGYTF
length: 16
size: once
J: TRBJ1-2
V: TRBV27
D: NA

DNA: TGTGCCAGCAGTCCCTCGGGACAGGGTTATGAGACCCAGTACTTC
CDR3: CASSPSGQGYETQYF
length: 15
size: NA
J: TRBJ2-5
V: TRBV6-5
D: TRBD1

DNA: TGTGCCAGCAGCGTCGGACAGGGGAGAACTAATGAAAAACTGTTTTTT
CDR3: CASSVGQGRTNEKLFF
length: 16
size: NA
J: TRBJ1-4
V: TRBV9
D: TRBD1

DNA: TGTGCCAGCAGCTTAGGAAGGGGGCGGGACACCGGGGAGCTGTTTTTT
CDR3: CASSLGRGRDTGELFF
length: 16
size: NA
J: TRBJ2-2
V: TRBV7-2
D: TRBD1

DNA: TGCAGCGTTGGTCTAGGGATCCACGAGCAGTACTTC
CDR3: CSVGLGIHEQYF
length: 12
size: NA
J: TRBJ2-7
V: TRBV29-1
D: NA

DNA: TGTGCCAGCAGTCAAACAGGGGGCCGGGAGCAGTACTTC
CDR3: CASSQTGGREQYF
length: 13
size: NA
J: TRBJ2-7
V: TRBV7-8
D: TRBD1

DNA: TGTGCCAGCTCACCAGGGAGGCGACTAGACTCTCTTGAGCAGTTCTTC
CDR3: CASSPGRRLDSLEQFF
length: 16
size: NA
J: TRBJ2-1
V: TRBV18
D: NA

DNA: TGTGCCAGCAGTTTCTGGACTAGCGGCTCCTACGAGCAGTACTTC
CDR3: CASSFWTSGSYEQYF
length: 15
size: NA
J: TRBJ2-7
V: TRBV6-2/TRBV6-3
D: TRBD2

DNA: TGTGCCCCCTGGCGGGAGGAGCAGTACTTC
CDR3: CAPWREEQYF
length: 10
size: once
J: TRBJ2-7
V: TRBV10-3
D: TRBD2

DNA: TGTGCCAGCAGCTTAGGGGTAGCGGACTCCTACGAGCAGTACTTC
CDR3: CASSLGVADSYEQYF
length: 15
size: NA
J: TRBJ2-7
V: TRBV7-9
D: NA

DNA: TGTGCCAGCAGTCCGTCCGGGACAGGGTTGGGCTACACCTTC
CDR3: CASSPSGTGLGYTF
length: 14
size: NA
J: TRBJ1-2
V: TRBV6-4
D: TRBD1

DNA: TGTGCCAGCAGCTTAGCACGGGTCTCCTACGAGCAGTACTTC
CDR3: CASSLARVSYEQYF
length: 14
size: NA
J: TRBJ2-7
V: TRBV7-2
D: NA

DNA: TGTGCCAGCAGTTTATCGAGGGGCGCGGGTGGCTACACCTTC
CDR3: CASSLSRGAGGYTF
length: 14
size: NA
J: TRBJ1-2
V: TRBV27
D: NA

DNA: TGTGCCAGCAGCTTAGCATTGGGGGGGGAGCAGTACTTC
CDR3: CASSLALGGEQYF
length: 13
size: once
J: TRBJ2-7
V: TRBV7-2
D: TRBD2

DNA: TGTGCCAGCAGCGTATCCAGAAGGACAGATACGCAGTATTTT
CDR3: CASSVSRRTDTQYF
length: 14
size: NA
J: TRBJ2-3
V: TRBV9
D: NA

DNA: TGTGCCAGCAGTAGGGACACCGGGGAGCTGTTTTTT
CDR3: CASSRDTGELFF
length: 12
size: NA
J: TRBJ2-2
V: TRBV2
D: NA

DNA: TGTGCCAGCAGTGGGGGGGATCCGGCTGGAAACACCATATATTTT
CDR3: CASSGGDPAGNTIYF
length: 15
size: NA
J: TRBJ1-3
V: TRBV2
D: NA

DNA: TGTGCCAGCAGCTCCGGGAGCGGGAGGTACAATGAGCAGTTCTTC
CDR3: CASSSGSGRYNEQFF
length: 15
size: NA
J: TRBJ2-1
V: TRBV11-3
D: TRBD2

DNA: TGTGCCAGCAGCGAAACGAGCGGACACTGGGGGGGAAACACCATATATTTT
CDR3: CASSETSGHWGGNTIYF
length: 17
size: NA
J: TRBJ1-3
V: TRBV9
D: NA

DNA: TGCAGCGTTGGGCTCCGGCTCACGACAGATACGCAGTATTTT
CDR3: CSVGLRLTTDTQYF
length: 14
size: NA
J: TRBJ2-3
V: TRBV29-1
D: NA

DNA: TGTGCCATCACTCCGGGACAGGAAAGATTTAATTCTGAAGCTTTCTTT
CDR3: CAITPGQERFNSEAFF
length: 16
size: NA
J: TRBJ1-1
V: TRBV10-3
D: TRBD1

DNA: TGTGCCAGCCCCCCATCCAGGGCGGTCGAGACCCAGTACTTC
CDR3: CASPPSRAVETQYF
length: 14
size: NA
J: TRBJ2-5
V: TRBV2
D: NA

DNA: TGTGCCAGCCATCGGGGACGTTCAAACTACGAGCAGTACTTC
CDR3: CASHRGRSNYEQYF
length: 14
size: NA
J: TRBJ2-7
V: TRBV6-5
D: NA

DNA: TGTGCCAGCAGTTTCAGAGACAGGGGTGTCTACGAGCAGTACTTC
CDR3: CASSFRDRGVYEQYF
length: 15
size: NA
J: TRBJ2-7
V: TRBV27
D: TRBD1

DNA: TGTGCCAGCAGTTTCGGGAAAAATTCACCCCTCCACTTT
CDR3: CASSFGKNSPLHF
length: 13
size: few
J: TRBJ1-6
V: TRBV27
D: NA

DNA: TGTGCCAGTAGTATAAATAAAGGGGTTGGGGACCAGCCCCAGCATTTT
CDR3: CASSINKGVGDQPQHF
length: 16
size: NA
J: TRBJ1-5
V: TRBV19
D: NA

DNA: TGCAGCGCAGAAAGGTCCCAGGGGTGGTTTCGGTACTTC
CDR3: CSAERSQGWFRYF
length: 13
size: NA
J: TRBJ2-5
V: TRBV29-1
D: NA

DNA: TGTGCCAGCAGCTTGTCGTCCTCTGGAAACACCATATATTTT
CDR3: CASSLSSSGNTIYF
length: 14
size: once
J: TRBJ1-3
V: TRBV7-2
D: NA

DNA: TGTGCCAGCAGTTGGCTACTCTCTGGAAACACCATATATTTT
CDR3: CASSWLLSGNTIYF
length: 14
size: few
J: TRBJ1-3
V: TRBV11-2
D: NA